One and the same sample provided the 3 T cell receptor beta chains below, sequenced in a study of T cell changes during pregnancy in multiple sclerosis (dated by TCRdb to about 2019). Library preparation was by the immunoSEQ multiplex PCR assay. In its TCRdb copy, this immuneACCESS table keeps in-frame sequences only and misses some clones. Where compared with another copy, unresolved V genes explain less than half of these, and the others have no known cause. The sample table holds under 50,000 clones, of which approximately 92% were seen once. Just over 5.5% of the sample comes from the top ten. The sequencing used CD8+ T cells from peripheral blood mononuclear cells, collected in the third trimester of pregnancy. The receptors were gathered from a female donor with multiple sclerosis, enrolled in a pregnancy study.

DNA for the CDR3: TGTGCCAGCAGCCCGTGGACTAGCGGGAGGTCTGGTGAGCAGTTCTTC. It yields the protein CASSPWTSGRSGEQFF. The chain joins TRBV11-3 to TRBJ2-1; 14 bases map to TRBD2. The V gene end was trimmed by 5 bases and the J gene end by 9 bases; junction bases not matched to a gene: 9. The CDR3 length is 16 residues. Germline loops: CDR1 SGHNT, CDR2 YENEEA.

The chain combines TRBV13 with TRBJ1-1; D may be TRBD1 (5 bases). The CDR3 is 15 residues long. CDR1 and CDR2 (germline): PRHDT, FYEKMQ (reference sequence). V was shortened by 4 bases and J by 3 bases, with 15 bases between the two germline ends. The CDR3 sequence: CASSSLGQTDTEAFF. For the CDR3, the DNA is TGTGCCAGCAGCTCCCTCGGCCAGACAGACACTGAAGCTTTCTTT.

This chain links TRBV7-2 with TRBJ2-5; 10 bases are a match to TRBD2. The J call may be in error: the DNA end matches TRBJ2-7 better. Germline lookup yields CDR1 SGHTA and CDR2 FQGNSA. The CDR3 is made up of 15 amino acids. CDR3 residues: CASSFGTSAFYEQYF. The CDR3 region has the DNA TGTGCCAGCAGCTTTGGGACTAGCGCTTTCTACGAGCAGTACTTC.